The 21 T cell receptor beta chains below were found in one sample sequenced in a study of shared clonotypes between healthy human individuals. Profiled with immunoSEQ multiplex PCR; TCRdb holds only in-frame clones, not every one. The sample consists of over 850,000 clones, around 78% of them appearing once. Sequenced input: memory CD4+ T cells from PBMCs. Described subset: CD45RA-negative fraction. These receptors were taken from a man between 18 and 35 years old in good health. Some clones in this sample may be carry-over from other donors' samples.

Only a few counts were recorded for this clone. The chain joins TRBV9 to TRBJ1-2; D ambiguous. The CDR3 is made up of 13 amino acids. Per the germline V gene, CDR1 is SGDLS and CDR2 is YYNGEE. Trimming stripped 4 bases from V and 0 bases from J, with 7 bases between. In DNA form, the CDR3 reads TGTGCCAGCAGCACCGGGACTAACTATGGCTACACCTTC. Translated, it gives CASSTGTNYGYTF.

The rearrangement links TRBV30 to TRBJ1-5; 7 nucleotides align to TRBD1. This CDR3 contains 13 residues. Germline values: CDR1 GTSNPN, CDR2 SVGIG (reference sequence). V was clipped by 5 bases and J by 7 bases; unmatched bases: 8. The CDR3 DNA reads as TGTGCCTGGGGACCTGGGACAGTCCAGCCCCAGCATTTT. Translated: CAWGPGTVQPQHF.

This chain links TRBV5-8 with TRBJ2-3, with D unresolved. The CDR3 has 12 residues. V shed 2 bases and J shed 3 bases, with 4 bases lying between them. Per germline, CDR1 SGHTS and CDR2 YDEGEE. DNA for the CDR3: TGTGCCAGCAGCTTTGCGACAGATACGCAGTATTTT. Its protein product is CASSFATDTQYF.

This chain connects TRBV2 to TRBJ2-5; a weak D match, TRBD2 (5 bases). V dropped 6 bases and J dropped 6 bases, with 11 bases sitting between them. The CDR3 is 12 residues long. CDR1 SNHLY and CDR2 FYNNEI come from the germline V gene. This chain's CDR3 is CASSGIGQTQYF. In nucleotides, the CDR3 is TGTGCCAGCAGCGGGATCGGGCAGACCCAGTACTTC.

This CDR3 is CAWSVRVGAGEQYF. In DNA form, the CDR3 reads TGTGCCTGGAGTGTACGGGTGGGAGCGGGTGAGCAGTACTTC. The gene calls are TRBV30 and TRBJ2-7, with D tentatively TRBD2 (6 bases). Germline CDR1 is GTSNPN and CDR2 is SVGIG (reference sequence). Trimming cost V 0 bases and J 7 bases, with 16 bases left between them. The length of the CDR3 is 14 residues. The full variable domain, rest sourced from reference TRBV30 and TRBJ2-7, is SQTIHQWPATLVQPVGSPLSLECTVEGTSNPNLYWYRQAAGRGLQLLFYSVGIGQISSEVPQNLSASRPQDRQFILSSKKLLLSDSGFYLCAWSVRVGAGEQYFGPGTRLTVT.

This chain connects TRBV10-3 to TRBJ2-7; 7 positions match TRBD2. This CDR3 is 13 amino acids long. Germline-derived CDR1 and CDR2 are ENHRY and SYGVKD. The V segment lost 4 bases and the J segment 2 bases; nucleotides outside the gene matches: 2. The CDR3 spells CAISVGRAYEQYF. The CDR3 coding sequence is TGTGCCATCAGTGTAGGGAGGGCCTACGAGCAGTACTTC.

The V gene is TRBV7-9, the J gene TRBJ2-1; 11 bases are shared with TRBD2. Per the germline V gene, CDR1 is SEHNR and CDR2 is FQNEAQ (reference sequence). The length of the CDR3 is 15 residues. V gave up 5 bases and J gave up 13 bases; unmatched junction bases: 13. CDR3: CASSPSELAGATQFF. CDR3 DNA: TGTGCCAGCAGCCCCTCGGAACTAGCGGGGGCTACTCAGTTCTTC.

This clone was recorded once. The chain has TRBV5-1 and TRBJ1-2, with D maybe TRBD1 (5 bases). Germline CDR1 SGHRS, CDR2 YFSETQ. V dropped 2 bases and J dropped 4 bases, with 9 bases sitting between them. The CDR3 consists of 13 residues. CDR3 coding DNA: TGCGCCAGCAGCTTCGGGCAGGGCTATGGCTACACCTTC. Protein product: CASSFGQGYGYTF. Complete variable domain (other parts from reference TRBV5-1 and TRBJ1-2): KAGVTQTPRYLIKTRGQQVTLSCSPISGHRSVSWYQQTPGQGLQFLFEYFSETQRNKGNFPGRFSGRQFSNSRSEMNVSTLELGDSALYLCASSFGQGYGYTFGSGTRLTVV.

This clone was observed a single time. The J gene is TRBJ2-7, the V gene TRBV7-2; D possibly corresponds to TRBD1 (5 bases). Between the trimmed V and J ends, which lost 5 bases and 0 bases, there was a span of 14 bases. Germline V gives CDR1 SGHTA, CDR2 FQGNSA. The CDR3 is 15 residues long. The CDR3 nucleotides read TGTGCCAGCAGCCCCTCATGGGGCAACTCCTACGAGCAGTACTTC. Its translation: CASSPSWGNSYEQYF.

As for this clone: Other DNA sequences in this specimen translate into the identical CDR3. The chain recombines TRBV28 with TRBJ2-3; D not resolved. This CDR3 comprises 11 residues. Looked up from germline, CDR1 is MDHEN and CDR2 is SYDVKM. Trimming shortened V by 6 bases and J by 6 bases, and 7 bases separated the two germline ends. CDR3 loop: CASSPQDTQYF. CDR3 sequence (DNA): TGTGCCAGCAGCCCCCAGGATACGCAGTATTTT.

This clone was seen only once. This chain links TRBV10-3 with TRBJ2-4; 7 bases align to TRBD1. Germline CDR1 and CDR2: ENHRY and SYGVKD. Trimming cost V 11 bases and J 7 bases; bases outside gene matches: 5. This CDR3 region has 11 residues. CDR3 DNA sequence: TGTGCCTCCAGGGGGATGAACATTCAGTACTTC. Translation: CASRGMNIQYF.

About this clone itself: Other DNA sequences in the same sample also yield this CDR3. The V gene is TRBV28, the J gene TRBJ2-7; 12 nucleotides line up with TRBD2. This CDR3 spans 16 amino acids. The germline gives CDR1 MDHEN, CDR2 SYDVKM. Trimming took 2 bases from V and 2 from J; bases not matched to a gene: 4. CDR3 in DNA: TGTGCCAGCAGTTTAAGTCGACTAGCGGGAGCCTACGAGCAGTACTTC. Protein product: CASSLSRLAGAYEQYF.

J is TRBJ1-1 and V is TRBV11-3; D might be TRBD1 (6 bases). The CDR3 is 14 amino acids. Germline V gives CDR1 SGHNT, CDR2 YENEEA. V lost 4 bases and J 7 bases, leaving 16 bases between the germline ends. The CDR3 spells CASSSGRVRGEAFF. In nucleotides, the CDR3 is TGTGCCAGCAGCTCGGGACGGGTCAGGGGTGAAGCTTTCTTT. The full variable domain, in which reference TRBV11-3 and TRBJ1-1 provide the parts outside the CDR3, is EAGVVQSPRYKIIEKKQPVAFWCNPISGHNTLYWYLQNLGQGPELLIRYENEEAVDDSQLPKDRFSAERLKGVDSTLKIQPAELGDSAVYLCASSSGRVRGEAFFGQGTRLTVV.

The rearrangement uses TRBV18 and TRBJ1-1, with a weak D call TRBD1 (6 bases). V was trimmed by 3 bases and J by 3 bases, leaving 14 bases between them. CDR1 and CDR2 (germline): KGHSH, LQKENI. The CDR3 is made up of 15 amino acids. The CDR3 is CASSPVAGVDTEAFF. Here the CDR3 DNA reads TGTGCCAGCTCACCCGTGGCAGGGGTCGACACTGAAGCTTTCTTT.

This clone was detected many times. The V and J genes are TRBV7-8 and TRBJ2-7; no clear D. The CDR3 has 15 amino acids. With 4 bases removed from V and 4 bases from J, the gap between germline ends came to 17 bases. Germline loops: CDR1 SGHVS, CDR2 FQNEAQ. CDR3 loop: CASSSRWGSGYEQYF. The CDR3 DNA follows: TGTGCCAGCAGCTCCCGGTGGGGTTCTGGGTACGAGCAGTACTTC.

The chain employs TRBV18 and TRBJ1-5; possibly TRBD1 for D (5 bases). The CDR3 sequence is 13 residues long. V dropped 6 bases and J dropped 7 bases, with 13 bases sitting between them. CDR1 KGHSH and CDR2 LQKENI come from the germline V gene. CDR3 protein: CASSPGFKQPQHF. CDR3 DNA sequence: TGTGCCAGCTCTCCAGGGTTTAAGCAGCCCCAGCATTTT.

This clone was detected only once. The rearrangement links TRBV7-2 to TRBJ2-1; the D gene could be TRBD1 or TRBD2 (6 bases each). Germline CDR1 is SGHTA and CDR2 is FQGNSA. This CDR3 has 13 amino acids. V was pared by 5 bases and J by 8 bases, with 13 bases between. CDR3 nucleotides: TGTGCCAGCAGCCTCCGTAGGGGGGATGAGCAGTTCTTC. Protein sequence: CASSLRRGDEQFF.

Of note for this clone: At the DNA level, this CDR3 is encoded by other sequences in the same sample as well. This chain connects TRBV6-5 to TRBJ1-1; D is unclear. The CDR3 sequence is 13 residues long. Trimming stripped 7 bases from V and 1 base from J, with 10 bases between. CDR1 MNHEY and CDR2 SVGAGI come from the germline V gene. CDR3 residues: CASTPAANTEAFF. The CDR3 DNA follows: TGTGCCAGCACCCCCGCCGCGAACACTGAAGCTTTCTTT.

This clone was seen only a few times. The rearrangement uses TRBV7-9 and TRBJ2-2; D uncertain. The V and J ends lost 2 bases and 0 bases respectively, with 7 bases between them. From germline, CDR1 is SEHNR and CDR2 FQNEAQ (reference sequence). The CDR3 length is 15 residues. DNA of the CDR3: TGTGCCAGCAGCTTACTCCGGCCGAACACCGGGGAGCTGTTTTTT. It encodes CASSLLRPNTGELFF. Filled out from reference TRBV7-9 and TRBJ2-2, the complete variable domain reads DTGVSQNPRHKITKRGQNVTFRCDPISEHNRLYWYRQTLGQGPEFLTYFQNEAQLEKSRLLSDRFSAERPKGSFSTLEIQRTEQGDSAMYLCASSLLRPNTGELFFGEGSRLTVL.

The chain joins TRBV5-1 to TRBJ2-5; 8 nucleotides agree with TRBD1. Germline values: CDR1 SGHRS, CDR2 YFSETQ. The length of the CDR3 is 17 residues. With V trimmed by 3 bases and J by 5 bases, 15 bases remained unmatched. The CDR3 bases are TGCGCCAGCAGCTGGAATACCTTGACAGGGGTTGAGGAGACCCAGTACTTC. Encoded protein: CASSWNTLTGVEETQYF.

The chain carries TRBV7-9 and TRBJ2-3; D ambiguous. The CDR3 consists of 12 residues. Germline lookup yields CDR1 SEHNR and CDR2 FQNEAQ (reference sequence). The ends were cut back, 2 bases at V and 5 bases at J, with 5 bases in the middle. The CDR3 region is CASSLIRDTQYF. The CDR3 DNA is TGTGCCAGCAGCTTAATCCGAGATACGCAGTATTTT.